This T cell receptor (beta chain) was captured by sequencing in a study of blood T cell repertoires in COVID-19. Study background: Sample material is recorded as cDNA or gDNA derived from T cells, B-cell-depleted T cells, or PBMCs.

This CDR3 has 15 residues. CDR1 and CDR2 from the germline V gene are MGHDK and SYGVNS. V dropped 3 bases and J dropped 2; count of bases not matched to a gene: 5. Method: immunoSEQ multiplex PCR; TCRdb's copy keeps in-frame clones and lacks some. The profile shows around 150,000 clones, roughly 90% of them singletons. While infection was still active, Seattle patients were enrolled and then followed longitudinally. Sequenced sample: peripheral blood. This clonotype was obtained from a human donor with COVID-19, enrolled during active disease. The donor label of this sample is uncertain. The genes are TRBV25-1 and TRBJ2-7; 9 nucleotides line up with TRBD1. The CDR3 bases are TGTGCCAGCAGTGAGGGGCGGACAGGGGCCTACGAGCAGTACTTC. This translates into CASSEGRTGAYEQYF.